Sequencing of this T cell receptor beta chain was carried out in a study of blood T cell repertoires in COVID-19. Turning to the study itself: The study drew acute and convalescent COVID-19 samples from the United States, Italy and Spain. The analysed material was cDNA or gDNA that came from T cells, B-cell-depleted T cells, or PBMCs.

Produced via immunoSEQ multiplex PCR; TCRdb's table is partial and in-frame only. The data show about 220,000 clones, with approximately 80% seen just once and 13% held by the top ten. CDR3 size: 12 residues. V was cut by 5 bases and J by 7 bases, with 9 bases left in between. The V gene's germline CDR1 is SEHNR and CDR2 FQNEAQ (reference sequence). Sample: peripheral blood. The rearrangement joins TRBV7-9 to TRBJ1-5, with D uncertain. The receptor's source is a human donor in a cohort sampled during active COVID-19. For the CDR3, the DNA is TGTGCCAGCAGCGGCGAGCGGCAGCCCCAGCATTTT. Its translation: CASSGERQPQHF.